This section outlines one T cell receptor beta chain sequence together with its context. CDR1 is SNHLY and CDR2 is FYNNEI in the germline V gene. The V and J ends lost 7 bases and 2 bases, in that order; junction bases with no gene match: 2. This CDR3 comprises 14 residues. TCRdb's copy holds only in-frame clones and misses some; the assay was immunoSEQ multiplex PCR. The sample shows approximately 200,000 clones, around four fifths of them seen only once. The sample originates from a study of blood T cell repertoires in COVID-19. The rearrangement links TRBV2 to TRBJ2-1; 10 bases line up with TRBD1. Sequencing was done on a sample of peripheral blood. This clonotype was sampled from a woman of 80 years or more with COVID-19, enrolled during active disease. The CDR3: CASKGQGAYNEQFF. CDR3 sequence (DNA): TGTGCCAGCAAAGGACAGGGGGCCTACAATGAGCAGTTCTTC.